The source of this T cell receptor beta chain is a study of tumor-infiltrating lymphocytes in primary liver carcinoma. Co-extraction yielded RNA and DNA from roughly 20-30 mg of unsorted bulk tissue. This clonotype is a singleton in its sample. The CDR3 spans 18 residues. The input was approximately 0.45 ug total RNA; TCR beta cDNA was made from it with a constant-region primer. Modified slightly, ARM-PCR produced TCR beta libraries over three nested multiplex PCR rounds. Primers for the first two PCR rounds were TRBV1-TRBV30 forward primers and a C-beta reverse primer (around 11 cycles per round). Via MiXCR, TCRdb re-called the multiplex PCR reads, giving one row per CDR3 protein. Here the sample spans 95,000 to 150,000 distinct CDR3 sequences, 64% being singletons.

Sample: liver tumor tissue from sampling region 3. Stated subset: tumor region T3, left-lateral pole. The chain couples TRBV12-3 or TRBV12-4 to TRBJ2-3, with a tentative D call TRBD2 (6 bases). The source is an older woman with primary liver carcinoma and hepatitis B virus infection. CDR3 protein: CVNSFFLAGGQEGDTQYF. The DNA for the CDR3 is TGTGTCAACAGTTTCTTTCTCGCGGGCGGCCAGGAGGGCGATACGCAGTATTTT.